The 2 T cell receptor beta chains given below trace back to one sample, sequenced in a study of monozygotic twins with inflammatory bowel disease. TCRdb re-called the 5' RACE reads; every CDR3 protein appears as one record, without DNA. The sample totals a few hundred thousand distinct CDR3 sequences; its top ten clones hold 2.6%. Specimen: blood. The receptors were sampled from a human donor with ulcerative colitis or Crohn's disease, or a healthy co-twin of an affected twin (not recorded which).

The chain uses TRBV6-2 or TRBV6-3 and TRBJ2-4. The CDR3 has 14 residues. Germline V gives CDR1 MNHEY, CDR2 SVGEGT. This chain's CDR3 is CASCGGLAANIQYF.

V and J are TRBV7-2 and TRBJ2-1; TCRdb designates TRBD1, a call that cannot be tested without DNA. The CDR3 length is 16 residues. Germline CDR1 SGHTA, CDR2 FQGNSA. CDR3 in amino acids: CASSLGGAIIGDEQFF.